This section outlines one T cell receptor beta chain sequence together with its context. What it recognizes is unknown. This entry comes from a study of T cell responses to AZD1222 COVID-19 vaccine. Clones were sequenced by immunoSEQ multiplex PCR, and TCRdb holds only the in-frame ones, with some missing. The sample records 140,000 to 150,000 clones, roughly 92% being singletons. Study results and caveats: Most donors were white British, females outnumbered males, and clonal diversity was possibly underestimated. Close to half of all spike-specific TCRs reportedly target regions of the variants that are unmutated.

Trimming pared 7 bases from V and 3 bases from J, leaving 12 bases between. The CDR3 is made up of 13 amino acids. Germline values: CDR1 KGHSH, CDR2 LQKENI. The chain uses TRBV18 and TRBJ1-1; D might be TRBD1 (6 bases). This clonotype was sampled from an adult in good health. Sequenced material: peripheral blood, taken on day 0 of AZD1222 vaccination. This chain's CDR3 is CASFDRPHTEAFF. Here the CDR3 DNA reads TGTGCCAGCTTTGACAGGCCCCACACTGAAGCTTTCTTT. Drawing the rest from reference TRBV18 and TRBJ1-1, the complete variable domain is NAGVMQNPRHLVRRRGQEARLRCSPMKGHSHVYWYRQLPEEGLKFMVYLQKENIIDESGMPKERFSAEFPKEGPSILRIQQVVRGDSAAYFCASFDRPHTEAFFGQGTRLTVV.